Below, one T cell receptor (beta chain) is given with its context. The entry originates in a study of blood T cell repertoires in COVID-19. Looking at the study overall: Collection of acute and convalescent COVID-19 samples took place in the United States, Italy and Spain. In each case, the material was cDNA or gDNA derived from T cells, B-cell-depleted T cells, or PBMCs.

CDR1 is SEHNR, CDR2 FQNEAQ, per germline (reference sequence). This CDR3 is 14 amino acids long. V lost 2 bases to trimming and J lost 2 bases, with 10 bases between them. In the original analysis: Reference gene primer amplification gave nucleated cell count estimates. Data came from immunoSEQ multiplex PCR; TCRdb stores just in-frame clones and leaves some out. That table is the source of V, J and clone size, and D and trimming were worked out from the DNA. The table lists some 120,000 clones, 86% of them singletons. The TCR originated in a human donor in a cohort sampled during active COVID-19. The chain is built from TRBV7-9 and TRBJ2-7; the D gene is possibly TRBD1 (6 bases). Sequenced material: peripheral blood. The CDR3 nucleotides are TGTGCCAGCAGCTTAACAGGGATCACCTACGAGCAGTACTTC. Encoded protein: CASSLTGITYEQYF.